Listed below are T cell receptor beta chains from one sample, sequenced in a study of regulatory T cells in long-lasting Graves disease. TCRdb analysed the multiplex PCR reads with MiXCR anew, one entry per CDR3 protein. Seen here are about 660,000 distinct CDR3 sequences, approximately 29% observed once, and the top ten hold around 42%. Sequenced material: peripheral blood mononuclear cells (PBMCs), taken when the disease was refractory, from a patient treated with antithyroid drugs. Receptor source: a female donor with Graves disease. CDR3s include the opening cysteine and the closing phenylalanine or tryptophan. The D gene is left open where the match is weak. Part of the rows lack a size; the others show once, few, many or a class for expanded clones.

CDR3,DNA,J,V,size,D
CASSPGLGTYEQYF,TGCGCCAGCAGCCCAGGACTGGGGACCTACGAGCAGTACTTC,TRBJ2-7,TRBV5-1,.,.
CASSYDGQNSPLHF,TGTGCCAGCAGTTACGACGGGCAAAATTCACCCCTCCACTTT,TRBJ1-6,TRBV28,.,.
CAIRQGFGEKLFF,TGTGCCATCCGACAGGGGTTCGGGGAAAAACTGTTTTTT,TRBJ1-4,TRBV10-3,.,TRBD1
CASSQGQPGVSGYTF,TGTGCCAGCAGCCAAGGTCAGCCAGGGGTTTCTGGCTACACCTTC,TRBJ1-2,TRBV3-1,few,.
CASSSLSRGQPEGYTF,TGTGCCAGCAGTTCCTTATCCAGAGGGCAACCCGAGGGCTACACCTTC,TRBJ1-2,TRBV27,many,.
CAWGVTGKNTEAFF,TGTGCCTGGGGGGTTACAGGAAAGAACACTGAAGCTTTCTTT,TRBJ1-1,TRBV30,.,.
CATRDRGGQPQHF,TGTGCCACTAGGGACCGGGGGGGTCAGCCCCAGCATTTT,TRBJ1-5,TRBV10-3,.,.
CASSAPWTGDNEKLFF,TGTGCCAGCAGCGCACCCTGGACAGGGGATAATGAAAAACTGTTTTTT,TRBJ1-4,TRBV7-9,.,TRBD1
CASSIPTGGYNYGYTF,TGTGCCAGTAGCATACCGACAGGGGGCTATAACTATGGCTACACCTTC,TRBJ1-2,TRBV19,once,TRBD1
CSASPRGGYTF,TGCAGTGCTAGCCCCAGGGGTGGCTACACCTTC,TRBJ1-2,TRBV20-1,few,.
CASSQGFRVPQETQYF,TGTGCCAGCAGCCAAGGCTTCCGGGTCCCTCAAGAGACCCAGTACTTC,TRBJ2-5,TRBV3-1,.,.
CAWSAGTHSGNTIYF,TGTGCCTGGAGTGCAGGTACACACTCTGGAAACACCATATATTTT,TRBJ1-3,TRBV30,.,.